This note documents a single TCR beta chain sequence. In the study's own analysis: Reference gene primer amplification yielded estimated nucleated cell counts. Sequenced by immunoSEQ multiplex PCR; TCRdb stores in-frame clones only, minus some. The D gene and trimming were derived from the DNA, and the V and J assignments and clone size from that table. The sample lists fewer than 25,000 clones, 86% occurring once. These data belong to a study of blood T cell repertoires in COVID-19. Study-level information: There were acute and convalescent COVID-19 samples, and they came from the United States, Italy and Spain. T cells, B-cell-depleted T cells, or PBMCs supplied cDNA or gDNA.

The sample taken for sequencing was peripheral blood. The sequence came from a human donor with acute or convalescent COVID-19. The donor label of this sample is uncertain.

In nucleotides, the CDR3 is TGTGCCAGCAGCTCGAACCGTGGAGCAACTGGGGCCAACGTCCTGACTTTC. This sequence encodes CASSSNRGATGANVLTF. J is TRBJ2-6 and V is TRBV5-4; no clear D gene. With 3 bases removed from V and 2 bases from J, the gap between germline ends came to 15 bases. Germline-derived CDR1 and CDR2 are SGHNT and YYREEE (reference sequence). The CDR3 spans 17 residues. Supplemented by reference TRBV5-4 and TRBJ2-6, the full variable domain reads ETGVTQSPTHLIKTRGQQVTLRCSSQSGHNTVSWYQQALGQGPQFIFQYYREEENGRGNFPPRFSGLQFPNYSSELNVNALELDDSALYLCASSSNRGATGANVLTFGAGSRLTVL.